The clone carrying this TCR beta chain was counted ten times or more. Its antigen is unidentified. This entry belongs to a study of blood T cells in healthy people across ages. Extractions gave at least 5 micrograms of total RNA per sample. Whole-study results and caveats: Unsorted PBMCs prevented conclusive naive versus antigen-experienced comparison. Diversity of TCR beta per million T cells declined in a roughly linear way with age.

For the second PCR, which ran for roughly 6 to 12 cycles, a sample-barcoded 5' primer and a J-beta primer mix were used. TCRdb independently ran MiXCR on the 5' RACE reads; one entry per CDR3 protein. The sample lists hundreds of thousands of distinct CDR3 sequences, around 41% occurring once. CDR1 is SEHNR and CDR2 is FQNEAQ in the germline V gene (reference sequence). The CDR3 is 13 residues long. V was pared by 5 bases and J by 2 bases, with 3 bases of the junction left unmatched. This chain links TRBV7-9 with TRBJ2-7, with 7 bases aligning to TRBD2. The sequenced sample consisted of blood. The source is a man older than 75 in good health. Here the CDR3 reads CASSLGGTYEQYF. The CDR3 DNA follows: TGTGCCAGCAGCCTCGGGGGGACCTACGAGCAGTACTTC.